The 12 T cell receptor beta chains presented below share a single source sample, sequenced in a study of blood T cell repertoires in COVID-19. Using immunoSEQ multiplex PCR, the repertoire was profiled, and TCRdb retains in-frame clones only, with some absent. This sample carries about 99,000 clones, about four fifths of them seen once, and the ten largest clones take 1.5% to 2.5%. Source material: peripheral blood. The receptors were gathered from a man between 65 and 85 years old with active or convalescent COVID-19.

V is TRBV5-6 and J is TRBJ2-7; 10 positions agree with TRBD2. The CDR3 runs 16 residues. The V gene's germline CDR1 is SGHDT and CDR2 YYEEEE. Trimming removed 6 bases from V and 5 bases from J; junction bases left unmatched: 14. The CDR3 bases are TGTGCCAGCACCCTACCGGGAGCGGGGGGGGTCGACGAGCAGTACTTC. Its translation is CASTLPGAGGVDEQYF.

This clone was seen more than once but under ten times. The rearrangement joins TRBV30 to TRBJ1-5; D gene unclear. The germline gives CDR1 GTSNPN, CDR2 SVGIG (reference sequence). The V and J ends lost 3 bases and 6 bases respectively, with 12 bases between them. The CDR3 is 13 amino acids. The CDR3 DNA sequence: TGTGCCTGGAGCTCGGCGGGGAGTCAGCCCCAGCATTTT. It codes for CAWSSAGSQPQHF.

The V and J genes are TRBV18 and TRBJ2-5; D remains unclear. CDR3 length: 14 residues. Looked up from germline, CDR1 is KGHSH and CDR2 is LQKENI. V was pared by 3 bases and J by 2 bases, with 10 bases between. Here the CDR3 DNA reads TGTGCCAGCTCACCTCTAGATACGCAAGAGACCCAGTACTTC. Residues: CASSPLDTQETQYF.

V is TRBV28 and J is TRBJ1-2; 8 bases are a match to TRBD1. CDR3 size: 16 residues. Germline CDR1 reads MDHEN; CDR2 reads SYDVKM. V dropped 7 bases and J dropped 6; count of bases not matched to a gene: 16. The CDR3 nucleotides are TGTGCCAGCACCGCGCCTGGACAGGGAGGGAGGAATGGCTACACCTTC. Protein: CASTAPGQGGRNGYTF.

J is TRBJ1-2 and V is TRBV6-5, with D maybe TRBD1 (5 bases). V was trimmed by 2 bases and J by 6 bases, leaving 19 bases between them. The germline V gene encodes CDR1 MNHEY and CDR2 SVGAGI. This CDR3 region has 16 residues. The CDR3 DNA reads as TGTGCCAGCAGTTACAGGGGCGGACCCGGTGGGAATGGCTACACCTTC. Its protein product is CASSYRGGPGGNGYTF.

This sequence joins TRBV28 and TRBJ1-4; weak D call: TRBD1 (5 bases). CDR3 size: 15 residues. CDR1 and CDR2 from the germline V gene are MDHEN and SYDVKM. The V end was cut by 3 bases, the J end by 6 bases, with 14 bases between. DNA of the CDR3: TGTGCCAGCAGTTTGGGGGGTGAGCCTTATGAAAAACTGTTTTTT. The encoded protein is CASSLGGEPYEKLFF.

This clone is a singleton in its sample. This rearrangement joins TRBV19 to TRBJ2-7, with TRBD1 identical over 7 bases. Germline V lookup: CDR1 LNHDA, CDR2 SQIVND (reference sequence). The V and J ends lost 6 bases and 3 bases, in that order; junction bases with no gene match: 17. The CDR3 runs to 17 residues. CDR3 nucleotides: TGTGCCAGTAGCGTCGCACACCGGGACAGACCTATCTACGAGCAGTACTTC. Translating gives CASSVAHRDRPIYEQYF.

This sequence joins TRBV19 and TRBJ1-5; perhaps TRBD1 as D (6 bases). This CDR3 has 17 amino acids. The germline V gene has CDR1 LNHDA and CDR2 SQIVND (reference sequence). V was clipped by 1 base and J by 5 bases, with 18 bases between them. CDR3 amino acids: CASSIGTGKVPHQPQHF. Here the CDR3 DNA reads TGTGCCAGTAGTATAGGAACAGGGAAGGTCCCCCATCAGCCCCAGCATTTT. Using reference TRBV19 and TRBJ1-5 for the parts outside the CDR3, the full variable domain is DGGITQSPKYLFRKEGQNVTLSCEQNLNHDAMYWYRQDPGQGLRLIYYSQIVNDFQKGDIAEGYSVSREKKESFPLTVTSAQKNPTAFYLCASSIGTGKVPHQPQHFGDGTRLSIL.

The CDR3 spells CASSGGLAGTDTQYF. In nucleotides, the CDR3 is TGTGCCAGCAGTGGAGGACTAGCGGGCACAGATACGCAGTATTTT. The genes are TRBV2 and TRBJ2-3; 10 bases are shared with TRBD2. Per germline, CDR1 SNHLY and CDR2 FYNNEI. V lost 4 bases to trimming and J lost 1 base; unmatched junction nucleotides: 2. This CDR3 comprises 15 residues.

The V call is TRBV7-9, the J call TRBJ2-7; 7 nucleotides line up with TRBD2. The CDR3 is 15 residues long. Losses at the gene ends were 5 bases for V and 4 bases for J; bases not matched to a gene: 11. Per germline, CDR1 SEHNR and CDR2 FQNEAQ (reference sequence). The CDR3: CASSPSGAGLYEQYF. The CDR3 DNA follows: TGTGCCAGCAGCCCCAGCGGGGCAGGGCTGTACGAGCAGTACTTC.

Notes on this clone: This same CDR3 is encoded by further DNA sequences in the sample. The V call is TRBV5-1, the J call TRBJ1-5, with D unclear. V dropped 0 bases and J dropped 0 bases, with 7 bases sitting between them. Looked up from germline, CDR1 is SGHRS and CDR2 is YFSETQ. This CDR3 is built from 15 residues. The CDR3 sequence is CASSLVGDSNQPQHF. CDR3 in DNA: TGCGCCAGCAGCTTGGTCGGGGATAGCAATCAGCCCCAGCATTTT.

The V call is TRBV7-8, the J call TRBJ1-5; D remains ambiguous. The V end lost 0 bases, the J end lost 4 bases, and 7 bases lay between the germline ends. Germline lookup yields CDR1 SGHVS and CDR2 FQNEAQ. This CDR3 region has 14 residues. CDR3 amino acids: CASSLAGPNQPQHF. CDR3 in DNA: TGTGCCAGCAGCTTAGCGGGCCCAAATCAGCCCCAGCATTTT.